This section outlines one T cell receptor (beta chain) sequence together with its context. Its antigen is currently unknown. The sample is drawn from a study of T-cell reconstitution after alpha-beta-depleted transplantation in children. Study results and caveats: Surviving thymic progenitors and recipient T cells were the source of high TCRbeta diversity at day 60 in some patients. A year had passed since transplant, and T-cell counts and diversity by then came mostly from newly produced T cells. Several hundred expanded graft clones reportedly supplied alpha-beta T cells about two months after transplant.

Construction of the TCRbeta library involved unique molecular identifiers. TCRdb reanalysed the PCR reads using MiXCR and keeps one entry per CDR3 protein. Of fewer than 1 million distinct CDR3 sequences listed, about 16% are singletons. Trimming took 5 bases from V and 4 from J, leaving 14 bases between them. The CDR3 is 14 amino acids. Germline values: CDR1 MNHEY, CDR2 SVGAGI. This clonotype was obtained from a male patient younger than 18 who had a stem cell transplant for acute lymphoblastic leukemia, so the T cells may come from the graft donor. The rearrangement joins TRBV6-5 to TRBJ1-2; unclear D gene. Source: PBMCs, mostly from graft donor cells, taken 360 days after TCRalphabeta/CD19-depleted stem cell transplant. CDR3 residues: CASSRQILGYGYTF. The CDR3 DNA sequence: TGTGCCAGCAGTCGTCAGATCCTAGGCTATGGCTACACCTTC.